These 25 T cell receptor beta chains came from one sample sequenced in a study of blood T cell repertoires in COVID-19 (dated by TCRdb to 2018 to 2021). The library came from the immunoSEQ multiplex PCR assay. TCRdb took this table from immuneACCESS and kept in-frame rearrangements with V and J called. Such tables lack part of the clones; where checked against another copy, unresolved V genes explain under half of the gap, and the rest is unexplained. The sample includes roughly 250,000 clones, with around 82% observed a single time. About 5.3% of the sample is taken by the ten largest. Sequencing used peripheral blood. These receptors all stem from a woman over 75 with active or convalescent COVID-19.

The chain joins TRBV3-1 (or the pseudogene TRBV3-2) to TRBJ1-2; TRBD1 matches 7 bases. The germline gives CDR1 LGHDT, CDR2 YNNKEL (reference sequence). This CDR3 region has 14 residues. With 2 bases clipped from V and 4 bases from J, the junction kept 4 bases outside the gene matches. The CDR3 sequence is CASSQPDRVYGYTF. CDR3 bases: TGTGCCAGCAGCCAACCTGACAGGGTCTATGGCTACACCTTC.

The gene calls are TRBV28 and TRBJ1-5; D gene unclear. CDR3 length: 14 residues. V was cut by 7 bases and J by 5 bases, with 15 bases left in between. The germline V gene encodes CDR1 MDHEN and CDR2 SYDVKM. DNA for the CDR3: TGTGCCAGCAACGTGGTACAGAGAGATCAGCCCCAGCATTTT. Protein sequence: CASNVVQRDQPQHF.

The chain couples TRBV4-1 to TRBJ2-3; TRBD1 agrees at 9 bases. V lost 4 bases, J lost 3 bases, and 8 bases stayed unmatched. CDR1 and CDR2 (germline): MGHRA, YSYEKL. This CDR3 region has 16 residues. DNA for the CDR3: TGCGCCAGCAGCCGCCGGACAGGGGAAACGACAGATACGCAGTATTTT. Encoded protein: CASSRRTGETTDTQYF.

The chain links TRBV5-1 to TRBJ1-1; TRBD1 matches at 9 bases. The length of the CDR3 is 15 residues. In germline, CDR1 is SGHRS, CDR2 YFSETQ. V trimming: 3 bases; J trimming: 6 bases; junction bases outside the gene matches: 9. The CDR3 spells CASSSPDRGLAEAFF. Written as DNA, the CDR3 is TGCGCCAGCAGCTCCCCGGACAGGGGCCTCGCTGAAGCTTTCTTT.

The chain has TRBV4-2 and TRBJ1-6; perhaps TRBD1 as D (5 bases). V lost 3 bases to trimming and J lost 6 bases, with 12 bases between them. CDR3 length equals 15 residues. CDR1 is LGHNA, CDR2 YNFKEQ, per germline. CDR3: CASSQLGLFNSPLHF. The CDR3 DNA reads TGTGCCAGCAGCCAGCTGGGGCTTTTTAATTCACCCCTCCACTTT.

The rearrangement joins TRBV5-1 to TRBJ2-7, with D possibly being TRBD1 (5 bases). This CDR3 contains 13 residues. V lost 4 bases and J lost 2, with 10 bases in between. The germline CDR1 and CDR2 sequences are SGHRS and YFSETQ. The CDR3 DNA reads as TGCGCCAGCAGCCCTGACAGAACCTACGAGCAGTACTTC. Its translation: CASSPDRTYEQYF. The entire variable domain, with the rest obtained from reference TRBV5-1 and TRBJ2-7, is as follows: KAGVTQTPRYLIKTRGQQVTLSCSPISGHRSVSWYQQTPGQGLQFLFEYFSETQRNKGNFPGRFSGRQFSNSRSEMNVSTLELGDSALYLCASSPDRTYEQYFGPGTRLTVT.

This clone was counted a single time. CDR3 region: CASRAGQVNTEAFF. CDR3 coding DNA: TGCGCCAGCAGAGCGGGACAGGTGAACACTGAAGCTTTCTTT. V usage is TRBV10-2 and J usage is TRBJ1-1; 8 bases line up with TRBD1. After removal of 6 bases from V and 0 bases from J, the junction contained 3 bases not matched to a gene. The CDR3 covers 14 residues. Germline V gene data show CDR1 as WSHSY and CDR2 as SAAADI.

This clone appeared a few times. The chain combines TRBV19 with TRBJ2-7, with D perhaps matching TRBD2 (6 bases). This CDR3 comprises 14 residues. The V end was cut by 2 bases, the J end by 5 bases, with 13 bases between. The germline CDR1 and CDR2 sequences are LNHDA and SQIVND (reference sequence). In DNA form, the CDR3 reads TGTGCCAGTAGTATACCGGGGGAAGTCAACGAGCAGTACTTC. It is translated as CASSIPGEVNEQYF.

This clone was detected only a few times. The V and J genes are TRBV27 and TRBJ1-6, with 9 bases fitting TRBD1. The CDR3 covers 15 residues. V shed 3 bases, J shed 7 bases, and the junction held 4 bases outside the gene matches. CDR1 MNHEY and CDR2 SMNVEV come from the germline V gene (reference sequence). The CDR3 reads CASSLPGTGNSPLHF. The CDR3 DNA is TGTGCCAGCAGTTTGCCCGGGACAGGGAATTCACCCCTCCACTTT.

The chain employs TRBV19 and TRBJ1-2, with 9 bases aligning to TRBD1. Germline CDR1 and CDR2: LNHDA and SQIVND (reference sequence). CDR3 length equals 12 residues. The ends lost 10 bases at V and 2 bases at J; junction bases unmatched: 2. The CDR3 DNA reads TGTGCCACCGGGACAGGGAACTATGGCTACACCTTC. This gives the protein CATGTGNYGYTF.

CDR3 DNA: TGTGCCAGCAGCTTAGATCGCGGGGAATACAATGAGCAGTTCTTC. It encodes CASSLDRGEYNEQFF. The V call is TRBV11-3, the J call TRBJ2-1, with D perhaps TRBD2 (6 bases). The CDR3 extends over 15 amino acids. Deletions cut 0 bases from V and 4 bases from J, with 10 bases between. CDR1 and CDR2 (germline): SGHNT, YENEEA.

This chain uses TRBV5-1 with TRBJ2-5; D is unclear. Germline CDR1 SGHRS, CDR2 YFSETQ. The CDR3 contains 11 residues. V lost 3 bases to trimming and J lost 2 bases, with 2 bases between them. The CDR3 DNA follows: TGCGCCAGCAGCTCACAAGAGACCCAGTACTTC. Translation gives CASSSQETQYF.

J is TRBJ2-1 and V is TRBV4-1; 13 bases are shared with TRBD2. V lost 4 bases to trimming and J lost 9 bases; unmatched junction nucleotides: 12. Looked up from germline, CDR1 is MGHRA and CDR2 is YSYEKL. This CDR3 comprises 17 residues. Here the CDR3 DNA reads TGCGCCAGCAGCCGAGAGGTAACTAGCGGGGGGGCTGGTGAGCAGTTCTTC. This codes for CASSREVTSGGAGEQFF.

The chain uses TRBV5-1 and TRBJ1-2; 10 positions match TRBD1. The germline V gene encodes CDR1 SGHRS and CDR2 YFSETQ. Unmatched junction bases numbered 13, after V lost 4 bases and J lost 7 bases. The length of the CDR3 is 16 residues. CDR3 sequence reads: CASSGQSTGGAGGYTF. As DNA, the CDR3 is TGCGCCAGCAGCGGGCAATCGACAGGGGGCGCGGGTGGCTACACCTTC.

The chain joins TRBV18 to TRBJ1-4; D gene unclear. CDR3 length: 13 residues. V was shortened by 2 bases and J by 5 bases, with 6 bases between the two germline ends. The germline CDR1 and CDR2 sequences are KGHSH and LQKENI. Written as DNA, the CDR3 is TGTGCCAGCTCACCAGGGCTAAATGAAAAACTGTTTTTT. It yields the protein CASSPGLNEKLFF.

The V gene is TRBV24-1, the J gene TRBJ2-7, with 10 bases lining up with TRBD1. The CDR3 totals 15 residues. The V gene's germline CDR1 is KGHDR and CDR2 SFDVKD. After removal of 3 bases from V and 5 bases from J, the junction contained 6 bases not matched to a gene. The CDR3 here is CATSDPGQGRDEQYF. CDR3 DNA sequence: TGTGCCACCAGTGATCCGGGACAGGGGAGGGACGAGCAGTACTTC.

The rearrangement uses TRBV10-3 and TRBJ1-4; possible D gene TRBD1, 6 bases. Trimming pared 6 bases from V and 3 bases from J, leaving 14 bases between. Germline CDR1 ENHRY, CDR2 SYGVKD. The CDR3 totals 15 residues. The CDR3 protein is CAIRDSGAANEKLFF. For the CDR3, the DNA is TGTGCCATCAGGGACAGTGGTGCTGCTAATGAAAAACTGTTTTTT.

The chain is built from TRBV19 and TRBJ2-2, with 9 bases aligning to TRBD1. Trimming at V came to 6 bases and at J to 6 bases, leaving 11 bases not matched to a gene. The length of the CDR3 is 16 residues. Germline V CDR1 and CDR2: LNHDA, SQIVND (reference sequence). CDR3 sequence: CASSKPGQGAPGELFF. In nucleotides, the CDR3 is TGTGCCAGTAGCAAACCGGGACAGGGAGCGCCCGGGGAGCTGTTTTTT.

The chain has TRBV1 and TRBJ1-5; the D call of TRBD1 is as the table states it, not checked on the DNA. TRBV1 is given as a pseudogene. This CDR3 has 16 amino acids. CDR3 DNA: TGCACCAGCAGCCAACCAGGACAGGGCGAGGATCAGCCCCAGCATTTT. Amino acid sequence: CTSSQPGQGEDQPQHF.

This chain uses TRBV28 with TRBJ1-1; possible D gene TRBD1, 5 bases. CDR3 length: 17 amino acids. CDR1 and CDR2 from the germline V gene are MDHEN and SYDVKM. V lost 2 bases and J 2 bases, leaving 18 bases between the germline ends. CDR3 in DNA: TGTGCCAGCAGTTTACTTCCGGGGGGAATGGGTAACACTGAAGCTTTCTTT. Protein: CASSLLPGGMGNTEAFF.

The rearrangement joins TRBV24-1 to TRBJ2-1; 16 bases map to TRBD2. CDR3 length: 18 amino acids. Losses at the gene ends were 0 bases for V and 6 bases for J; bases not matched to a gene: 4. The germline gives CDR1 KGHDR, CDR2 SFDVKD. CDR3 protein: CATSDLGTSGGVLNEQFF. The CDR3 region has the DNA TGTGCCACCAGTGATTTGGGGACTAGCGGGGGGGTTCTCAATGAGCAGTTCTTC.

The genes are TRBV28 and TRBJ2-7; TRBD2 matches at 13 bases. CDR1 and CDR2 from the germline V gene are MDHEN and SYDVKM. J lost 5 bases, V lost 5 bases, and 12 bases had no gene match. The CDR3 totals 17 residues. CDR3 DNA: TGTGCCAGCAGTCCCCCCGGGACTAGCGGGGCCTACGACGAGCAGTACTTC. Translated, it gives CASSPPGTSGAYDEQYF.

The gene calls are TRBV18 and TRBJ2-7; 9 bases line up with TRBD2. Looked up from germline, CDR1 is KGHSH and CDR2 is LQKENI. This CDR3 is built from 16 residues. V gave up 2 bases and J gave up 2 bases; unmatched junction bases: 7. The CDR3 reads CASSPIAGASAYEQYF. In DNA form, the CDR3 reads TGTGCCAGCTCACCAATAGCGGGGGCCTCAGCCTACGAGCAGTACTTC.

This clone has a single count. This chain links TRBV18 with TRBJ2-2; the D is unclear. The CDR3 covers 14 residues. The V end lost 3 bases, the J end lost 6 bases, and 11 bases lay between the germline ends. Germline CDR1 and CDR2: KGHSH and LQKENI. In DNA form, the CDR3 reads TGTGCCAGCTCACCCCCCTCTCTCCCCGGGGAGCTGTTTTTT. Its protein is CASSPPSLPGELFF.

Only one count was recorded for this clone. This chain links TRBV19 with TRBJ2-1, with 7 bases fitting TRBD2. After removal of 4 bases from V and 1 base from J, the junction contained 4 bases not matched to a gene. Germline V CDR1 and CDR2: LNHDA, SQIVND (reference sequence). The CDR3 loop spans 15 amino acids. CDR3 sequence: CASSRAGASYNEQFF. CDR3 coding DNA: TGTGCCAGTAGTAGGGCGGGAGCATCCTACAATGAGCAGTTCTTC.